Sequencing of this T cell receptor beta chain was carried out in a study of tumor-infiltrating lymphocytes in glioblastoma multiforme (dated by TCRdb to about 2017). With regard to the full study: Whether intratumoral genomic heterogeneity fosters TIL diversity was tested through joint investigation of somatic mutations, TIL diversity and immune response activity.

Using a modified ARM-PCR protocol with multiple V-beta primers and a C-beta primer, the team built TCRB libraries from RNA through three nested multiplex PCR rounds. TCRB-specific cDNA was synthesized from 0.45 to 0.5 ug total RNA with ProtoScript II Reverse Transcriptase and a C-beta primer. The description of the TCRB libraries did not mention any unique molecular identifiers. The third PCR added barcodes and adapters over around 25 cycles with Deep VentR (exo-) polymerase, followed by gel purification of 250-500 bp bands. An Illumina HiSeq 2500 generating 250 bp paired-end reads was used to sequence the TCRB libraries. Under the source paper's analysis protocol: The reads were cleaned with Trimmomatic, merged with FLASH and assigned V, D and J segments with MiGEC before being analyzed in VDJtools. Repertoire diversity was measured using the Shannon-Wiener diversity index, which was calculated with VDJtools. TCRdb applied fastp at Q25 and MiXCR to the public reads, then kept only in-frame beta chains. One record per CDR3 amino acid sequence lists the most common genes and DNA. In this record, the V and J calls reflect TCRdb's handling and not the investigators' own analysis. The sample has about 11,000 distinct CDR3 sequences on record, approximately 75% of them singletons. The ten most abundant clones make up 40% of the sample.

The AllPrep DNA/RNA mini kit was used to purify genomic DNA and total RNA at the same time from each of the approximately ten tumor samples. OD 260/280 ratios above 1.9 and RNA integrity numbers above 6.5 were observed for all RNA. Concerning this clonotype: The clone's antigen remains unknown. A much larger clone lies one base from this, so it may be a read error.

V is reduced by 6 bases and J by 2 bases, leaving a spacing of 14 bases between them. Counted from cysteine to phenylalanine, this CDR3 has 14 amino acids. Solely the CDR3 DNA is kept, with 42 bases framed from the first base. CDR1 and CDR2, looked up from the germline V gene, are MNHNS and SASEGT. Points the paper makes about the study in general: Generalizability was limited because only one glioblastoma patient was included in the TCR and somatic mutation analysis. T cells were not sorted into functional subsets, which the authors noted as a future improvement. RNA-based TCR sequencing may distort clone frequencies because T cells carry unequal numbers of TCR transcripts.

The rearrangement combines TRBV6-1 with TRBJ2-7; there is no confident call for the D gene. This receptor was obtained from a male donor with glioblastoma. The sample taken for sequencing was brain tumor tissue. The CDR3 protein is CASSETDPAYEQYF. In nucleotide form, the sequence is TGTGCCAGCAGCGAGACGGACCCGGCCTACGAGCAGTACTTC.